The 22 T cell receptor beta chains reported below all come from one sample, sequenced in a study of blood T cells in healthy people across ages. Sample-barcoded 5' priming and a J-beta primer mix drove a second PCR of roughly 7 to 11 cycles. TCRdb passed the 5' RACE reads through MiXCR, listing each CDR3 protein once. This sample carries fewer than 900,000 distinct CDR3 sequences, roughly 40% of them seen once, and the ten largest clones take 10% to 15%. Sequencing was carried out using blood. Source of these receptors: a young man in good health.

The chain has TRBV28 and TRBJ1-4; D not certain. V lost 4 bases, J lost 10 bases, and 7 bases lay in between. The CDR3 is 11 residues long. CDR1 and CDR2 from the germline V gene are MDHEN and SYDVKM. CDR3 sequence reads: CASSSPGKLFF. CDR3 DNA sequence: TGTGCCAGCAGTTCCCCCGGAAAACTGTTTTTT.

This clonotype has more than one count but fewer than ten. This rearrangement joins TRBV5-8 to TRBJ2-3; D not certain. Germline V gene sequence: CDR1 SGHTS, CDR2 YDEGEE. Trimming left V 2 bases short and J 2 bases short, with 9 bases between. The CDR3 is 14 residues long. The CDR3 protein is CASSFGENTDTQYF. The CDR3, as DNA: TGTGCCAGCAGCTTTGGTGAGAACACAGATACGCAGTATTTT.

There are many counts of this clonotype. This chain connects TRBV20-1 to TRBJ2-1; D is possibly TRBD1 (6 bases). The CDR3 loop spans 11 amino acids. In germline, CDR1 is DFQATT, CDR2 SNEGSKA (reference sequence). Trimming pared 6 bases from V and 8 bases from J, leaving 11 bases between. The CDR3 loop is CSAPQGHEQFF. The CDR3 DNA is TGCAGTGCGCCTCAGGGGCATGAGCAGTTCTTC.

The chain links TRBV7-9 to TRBJ1-1; perhaps TRBD1 as D (6 bases). CDR1 is SEHNR and CDR2 is FQNEAQ in the germline V gene (reference sequence). V was shortened by 0 bases and J by 4 bases, with 15 bases between the two germline ends. This CDR3 has 16 residues. This CDR3 is CASSLAPGGQGTEAFF. The CDR3 coding sequence is TGTGCCAGCAGCTTAGCGCCGGGGGGGCAGGGCACTGAAGCTTTCTTT. Full variable domain (rest looked up from reference TRBV7-9 and TRBJ1-1): DTGVSQNPRHKITKRGQNVTFRCDPISEHNRLYWYRQTLGQGPEFLTYFQNEAQLEKSRLLSDRFSAERPKGSFSTLEIQRTEQGDSAMYLCASSLAPGGQGTEAFFGQGTRLTVV.

This clonotype was detected ten times or more. The rearrangement joins TRBV9 to TRBJ2-1; D not certain. The CDR3 consists of 16 residues. CDR1 SGDLS and CDR2 YYNGEE come from the germline V gene. Between the trimmed V and J ends, which lost 0 bases and 2 bases, there was a span of 12 bases. In DNA, the CDR3 is TGTGCCAGCAGCGTAGCTGATGCTGGGCCCTACAATGAGCAGTTCTTC. Translation gives CASSVADAGPYNEQFF.

The V call is TRBV12-5, the J call TRBJ2-1; TRBD1 matches 8 bases. J was trimmed by 8 bases and V by 5 bases; bases with no gene match: 8. Germline lookup yields CDR1 LGHNT and CDR2 FRNRAP. The CDR3 runs 14 residues. The chain's CDR3 is CASGARLDRDEQFF. CDR3 nucleotide sequence: TGTGCTAGTGGTGCCCGTTTGGACAGGGATGAGCAGTTCTTC.

As regards this clonotype: A read error is possible here, since a much larger clone lies one base away. The chain employs TRBV4-1 and TRBJ1-2; possibly TRBD1 for D (5 bases). This CDR3 has 15 amino acids. Trimming took off 4 bases at V and 8 bases at J, with 20 bases between the two ends. Germline CDR1 is MGHRA and CDR2 is YSYEKL. The CDR3 protein is CASSRDKTVPGGYTF. In DNA form, the CDR3 reads TGCGCCAGCAGCCGGGATAAGACAGTCCCCGGAGGCTACACCTTC.

This clonotype occurred once. The chain carries TRBV4-3 and TRBJ2-4; no clear D gene. Gene TRBJ2-7 matches the end of the DNA better, so the J call may be wrong. The CDR3 contains 14 residues. CDR1 and CDR2 (germline): LGHNA, YSLEER. DNA for the CDR3: TGCGCCAGCAGCCAAGATCTTGACAACTACGAGCAGTACTTC. This codes for CASSQDLDNYEQYF.

This clonotype was counted at least ten times. The rearrangement links TRBV12-3 or TRBV12-4 to TRBJ1-2; TRBD1 aligns across 9 bases. The CDR3 is 15 amino acids. With V trimmed by 6 bases and J by 5 bases, 10 bases remained unmatched. CDR3 amino acids: CASSPPGQGNYGYTF. The CDR3 DNA reads TGTGCCAGCAGCCCTCCGGGACAGGGAAATTATGGCTACACCTTC.

A few counts support this clonotype. V is TRBV18 and J is TRBJ2-5; 8 positions agree with TRBD1. Germline CDR1 reads KGHSH; CDR2 reads LQKENI. V lost 4 bases to trimming and J lost 2 bases; unmatched junction nucleotides: 3. This CDR3 is built from 14 residues. The CDR3 DNA is TGTGCCAGCTCACGTGGGACAGGACAAGAGACCCAGTACTTC. Its protein product is CASSRGTGQETQYF. The variable domain in full, completed from reference TRBV18 and TRBJ2-5, reads NAGVMQNPRHLVRRRGQEARLRCSPMKGHSHVYWYRQLPEEGLKFMVYLQKENIIDESGMPKERFSAEFPKEGPSILRIQQVVRGDSAAYFCASSRGTGQETQYFGPGTRLLVL.

This clonotype has a handful of counts. The V call is TRBV20-1, the J call TRBJ1-4; D not resolved. The CDR3 contains 19 residues. Trimming removed 1 base at V and 3 bases at J, with 24 bases between. Germline CDR1 and CDR2: DFQATT and SNEGSKA (reference sequence). CDR3 amino acids: CSARAIRGLMSISNEKLFF. As DNA, the CDR3 is TGCAGTGCTAGAGCGATTCGAGGTCTGATGAGCATTTCTAATGAAAAACTGTTTTTT.

The genes are TRBV7-2 and TRBJ2-7; D unresolved. Germline V gene lookup returns CDR1 SGHTA and CDR2 FQGNSA. V lost 6 bases, J lost 0 bases, and 9 bases lay in between. This CDR3 spans 13 amino acids. CDR3 DNA: TGTGCCAGCAGATCAATTAACTCCTACGAGCAGTACTTC. It codes for CASRSINSYEQYF.

The V call is TRBV12-3 or TRBV12-4, the J call TRBJ2-1; D is possibly TRBD1 or TRBD2 (6 bases each). This CDR3 spans 16 amino acids. V shed 7 bases and J shed 4 bases, with 20 bases lying between them. DNA for the CDR3: TGTGCCAGCACCCGATGGAGGGGGGAAAAATACAATGAGCAGTTCTTC. Translation: CASTRWRGEKYNEQFF.

This clonotype was observed at least ten times. This chain joins TRBV4-3 and TRBJ2-3; TRBD2 agrees at 13 bases. V gave up 0 bases and J gave up 4 bases; unmatched junction bases: 4. The CDR3 covers 17 residues. Germline-derived CDR1 and CDR2 are LGHNA and YSLEER. CDR3 in DNA: TGCGCCAGCAGCCAAGATTGGACTAGCGGGGGCTCAGATACGCAGTATTTT. Its translation is CASSQDWTSGGSDTQYF.

In this sample, this clonotype turned up a few times. The CDR3: CASSYWASGGGAPYNEQFF. CDR3 sequence (DNA): TGTGCCAGCAGTTACTGGGCTAGCGGGGGTGGGGCGCCCTACAATGAGCAGTTCTTC. The rearrangement uses TRBV6-2 or TRBV6-3 and TRBJ2-1; TRBD2 agrees at 10 bases. Trimming removed 1 base from V and 2 bases from J; junction bases left unmatched: 11. This CDR3 spans 19 amino acids. Germline-derived CDR1 and CDR2 are MNHEY and SVGEGT.

This clonotype was seen a handful of times. This chain uses TRBV5-1 with TRBJ2-1; 11 bases line up with TRBD2. The CDR3 has 18 residues. V shed 1 base and J 1 base; nucleotides not matched to a gene: 7. Germline CDR1 reads SGHRS; CDR2 reads YFSETQ. The CDR3 sequence is CASSLSSGGSGSYNEQFF. CDR3 nucleotides: TGCGCCAGCAGCTTGTCTAGCGGGGGGTCCGGGTCCTACAATGAGCAGTTCTTC.

A few counts support this clonotype. The rearrangement links TRBV6-6 to TRBJ1-6; 7 bases map to TRBD1. V was pared by 5 bases and J by 9 bases, with 13 bases of the junction left unmatched. The CDR3 runs 16 residues. From germline, CDR1 is MNHNY and CDR2 SVGAGI (reference sequence). CDR3 nucleotides: TGTGCCAGCAGTCGAACGGCGACAGGGTTGGTTTCACCCCTCCACTTT. Translation gives CASSRTATGLVSPLHF.

The rearrangement joins TRBV6-6 to TRBJ2-5; the match to TRBD2 covers 8 bases. The CDR3 is 14 residues long. Germline CDR1 MNHNY, CDR2 SVGAGI (reference sequence). Losses at the gene ends were 6 bases for V and 1 base for J; bases not matched to a gene: 4. CDR3 coding DNA: TGTGCCAGCAGACTTCGGGGGGGCCAAGAGACCCAGTACTTC. This gives the protein CASRLRGGQETQYF.

DNA of the CDR3: TGTGCCAGCAGCCTTGCCTCCTACAGGGGGCTGAGCACTGAAGCTTTCTTT. Its translation is CASSLASYRGLSTEAFF. The V call is TRBV3-1, the J call TRBJ1-1; 9 nucleotides agree with TRBD1. The V segment lost 4 bases and the J segment 4 bases; nucleotides outside the gene matches: 13. The CDR3 length is 17 residues. The V gene's germline CDR1 is LGHDT and CDR2 YNNKEL (reference sequence).

To note about this clonotype: As the CDR3 is not closed by the conserved phenylalanine or tryptophan, this likely results from a read error. The chain has TRBV27 and TRBJ2-3; 8 nucleotides line up with TRBD1. V trimming: 5 bases; J trimming: 1 base; junction bases outside the gene matches: 5. This CDR3 comprises 15 residues. The V gene's germline CDR1 is MNHEY and CDR2 SMNVEV (reference sequence). The CDR3 spells CASSPGGQGTDTQYL. The CDR3 bases are TGTGCCAGCAGTCCAGGGGGCCAAGGCACAGATACGCAGTATTTA.

The chain uses TRBV6-1 and TRBJ2-7, with a tentative D call TRBD1 (5 bases). Trimming took off 6 bases at V and 7 bases at J, with 19 bases between the two ends. This CDR3 region has 14 residues. Per germline, CDR1 MNHNS and CDR2 SASEGT. The CDR3 protein is CASSLVTADNEQYF. The CDR3 bases are TGTGCCAGCAGCCTAGTGACGGCGGACAATGAGCAGTACTTC.

A few counts support this clonotype. V and J are TRBV18 and TRBJ2-7; D is undetermined. Trimming removed 3 bases from V and 0 bases from J, with 9 bases in between. The germline V gene encodes CDR1 KGHSH and CDR2 LQKENI. There are 14 residues in the CDR3. The CDR3 bases are TGTGCCAGCTCACCTGCCCGCTACTCCTACGAGCAGTACTTC. Translation: CASSPARYSYEQYF.